This T cell receptor beta chain was sequenced for a study of cytomegalovirus exposure and HLA in healthy donors. Study observations and caveats: It was confirmed in vitro that a few of the CMV-associated chains were specific for CMV antigens. The authors reported that TCR beta sequences could predict HLA-A and HLA-B alleles. These predictions were accurate for most subjects in the first cohort. A later analysis linked a missense DCLRE1C variant to TCR beta V- and J-gene trimming.

This CDR3 region has 14 residues. CDR1 LNHDA and CDR2 SQIVND come from the germline V gene (reference sequence). The junction had 7 bases not matched to a gene; V was cut back by 5 bases and J by 8 bases. In this sample, this clone turned up once. The antigen is not known. The PCR employed 60 Vbeta primers together with 13 Jbeta primers. Sequencing was performed with immunoSEQ multiplex PCR; in TCRdb, only in-frame clones are kept and a portion is missing. The sample contains some 150,000 clones, 75% to 85% of which appear only once. This chain uses TRBV19 with TRBJ2-1, with 9 bases that match TRBD1. The clonotype originates from a female donor in good health and CMV-seropositive. Sequencing input: PBMCs. The CDR3 DNA sequence: TGTGCCAGTAGTGCGGGACAGGGAGGGTATGAGCAGTTCTTC. It specifies CASSAGQGGYEQFF.